The clone carrying this T cell receptor beta chain turned up a few times. Its target is unknown. This CDR3 is 12 amino acids long. The V gene's germline CDR1 is SEHNR and CDR2 FQNEAQ (reference sequence). Trimming left V 1 base short and J 5 bases short, with 2 bases between. Data came from immunoSEQ multiplex PCR; TCRdb stores just in-frame clones and leaves some out. The sample lists approximately 100,000 clones; about 89% were seen once. This record comes from a study of T cell repertoires and HLA-DP antigens. Study-level information: In vitro CD4+ alloreactivity was against HeLa-presented HLA-DP. DNA input averaged approximately 240 ng in sorted CD137+CD4+ and roughly 1,300 ng in pre-culture CD4+.

Sequences were obtained from CD4+ T cells from PBMCs. The chain recombines TRBV7-9 with TRBJ2-2; D is unresolved. The receptor comes from a man aged 45 to 65 in good health and CMV-seronegative. CDR3 coding DNA: TGTGCCAGCAGCTTAGAAACCGGGGAGCTGTTTTTT. This sequence encodes CASSLETGELFF.